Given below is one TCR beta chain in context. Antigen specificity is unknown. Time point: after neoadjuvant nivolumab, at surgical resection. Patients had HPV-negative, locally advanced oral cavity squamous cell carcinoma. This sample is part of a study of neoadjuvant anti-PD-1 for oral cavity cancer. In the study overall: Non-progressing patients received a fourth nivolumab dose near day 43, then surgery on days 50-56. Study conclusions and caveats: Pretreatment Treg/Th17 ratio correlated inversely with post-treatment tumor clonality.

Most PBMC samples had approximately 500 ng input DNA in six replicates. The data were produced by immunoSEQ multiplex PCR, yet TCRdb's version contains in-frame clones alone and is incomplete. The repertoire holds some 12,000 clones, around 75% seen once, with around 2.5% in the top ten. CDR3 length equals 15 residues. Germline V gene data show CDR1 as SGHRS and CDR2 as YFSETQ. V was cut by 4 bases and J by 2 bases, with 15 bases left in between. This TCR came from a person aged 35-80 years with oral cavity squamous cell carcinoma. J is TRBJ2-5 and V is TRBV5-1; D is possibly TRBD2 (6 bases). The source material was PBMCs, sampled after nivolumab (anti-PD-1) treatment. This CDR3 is CASSRTISGQETQYF. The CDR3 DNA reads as TGCGCCAGCAGCCGGACGATTAGCGGACAAGAGACCCAGTACTTC.